This TCR beta chain was captured in a study of blood T cells in healthy people across ages. General study points: Total diversity from one million sequenced T cells was likely underestimated.

This CDR3 has 15 residues. Germline CDR1 DFQATT, CDR2 SNEGSKA (reference sequence). V lost 3 bases and J lost 6; bases outside the gene matches: 10. A second PCR, run for about 6 to 11 cycles, used a sample-barcoded 5' primer plus a J-beta primer mix. TCRdb analysed the 5' RACE reads with MiXCR anew, one entry per CDR3 protein. The sample yields roughly 1,500,000 distinct CDR3 sequences, roughly 45% seen once. The count of this clonotype is one. The target antigen is unknown. The specimen sequenced was blood. The V call is TRBV20-1, the J call TRBJ1-5, with 8 bases matching TRBD1. The source of this sequence is a woman between 18 and 29 years old in good health. The CDR3 here is CSARLPGQGGQPQHF. The CDR3 DNA sequence: TGCAGTGCTAGGTTACCCGGACAGGGAGGTCAGCCCCAGCATTTT.